The clone carrying this T cell receptor beta chain was recorded only once. Its antigen remains unknown. The CDR3 has 16 residues. Germline CDR1 reads SEHNR; CDR2 reads FQNEAQ (reference sequence). Trimming at V came to 3 bases and at J to 0 bases, leaving 2 bases not matched to a gene. The PCR ran on 60 Vbeta and 13 Jbeta primers. This table comes from immunoSEQ multiplex PCR, and its TCRdb copy is limited to in-frame clones, with some not included. The sample consists of some 190,000 clones, less than 90% of them appearing once. The data stem from a study of cytomegalovirus exposure and HLA in healthy donors. Overall study results and limits: A further, later analysis showed that HLA-associated TCR beta chains (compared with equally common others) were more clonally expanded. Per a prior analysis, the majority of TCR beta V segments were productive roughly 87% or roughly 30% of the time. The study designated roughly 160 TCR beta chains cytomegalovirus-associated.

Sequenced sample: PBMCs. The clonotype comes from a girl between 5 and 17 years old in good health and CMV-seropositive. The V gene is TRBV7-9, the J gene TRBJ2-1, with 10 nucleotides matching TRBD2. CDR3 nucleotide sequence: TGTGCCAGCAGCTTTAGCGGGAGGAGCTCCTACAATGAGCAGTTCTTC. Translation: CASSFSGRSSYNEQFF.